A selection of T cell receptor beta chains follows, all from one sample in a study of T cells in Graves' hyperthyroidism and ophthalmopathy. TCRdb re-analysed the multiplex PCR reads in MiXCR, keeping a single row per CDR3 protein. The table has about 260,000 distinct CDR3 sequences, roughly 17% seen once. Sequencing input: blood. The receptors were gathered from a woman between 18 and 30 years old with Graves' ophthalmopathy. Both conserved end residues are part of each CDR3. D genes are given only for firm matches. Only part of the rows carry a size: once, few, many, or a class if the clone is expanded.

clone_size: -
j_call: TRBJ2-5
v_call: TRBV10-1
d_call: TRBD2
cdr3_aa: CASSEGGREAQYF
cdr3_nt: TGCGCCAGCAGTGAAGGCGGTCGGGAGGCCCAGTACTTC

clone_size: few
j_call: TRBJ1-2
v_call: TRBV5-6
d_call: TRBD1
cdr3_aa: CASSPRRARGANYGYTF
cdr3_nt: TGTGCCAGCAGCCCCCGGCGGGCCAGGGGGGCTAACTATGGCTACACCTTC

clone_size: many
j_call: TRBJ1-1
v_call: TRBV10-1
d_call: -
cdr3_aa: CASSDGRKDTEAFF
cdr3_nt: TGCGCCAGCAGTGATGGGAGAAAGGACACTGAAGCTTTCTTT

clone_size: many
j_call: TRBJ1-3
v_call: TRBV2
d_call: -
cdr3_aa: CASRETVTGNTIYF
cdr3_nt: TGTGCCAGCAGGGAGACAGTTACAGGAAACACCATATATTTT

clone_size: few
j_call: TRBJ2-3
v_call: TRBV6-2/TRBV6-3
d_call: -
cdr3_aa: CASSYRPTAYTDTQYF
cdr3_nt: TGTGCCAGCAGTTACAGACCGACAGCCTACACAGATACGCAGTATTTT

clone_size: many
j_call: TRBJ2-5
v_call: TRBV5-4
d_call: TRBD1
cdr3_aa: CASSPGTEKETQYF
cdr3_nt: TGTGCCAGCAGCCCCGGGACAGAAAAAGAGACCCAGTACTTC

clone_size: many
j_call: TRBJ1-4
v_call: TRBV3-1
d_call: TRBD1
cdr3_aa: CASSRTGGKTNEKLFF
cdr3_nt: TGTGCCAGCAGCCGGACAGGGGGAAAGACTAATGAAAAACTGTTTTTT

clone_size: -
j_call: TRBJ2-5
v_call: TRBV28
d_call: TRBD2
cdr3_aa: CASNPTVRTSGGIETQYF
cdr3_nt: TGTGCCAGCAACCCAACGGTGAGGACTAGCGGGGGGATAGAGACCCAGTACTTC

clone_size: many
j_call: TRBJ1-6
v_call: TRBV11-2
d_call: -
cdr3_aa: CASSAVFGDSPLHF
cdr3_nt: TGTGCCAGCAGTGCCGTTTTCGGGGATTCACCCCTCCACTTT

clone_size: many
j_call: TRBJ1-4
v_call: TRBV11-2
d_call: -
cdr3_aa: CASSSGRGRREKLFF
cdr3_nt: TGTGCCAGCAGTTCCGGACGGGGGAGACGTGAAAAACTGTTTTTT

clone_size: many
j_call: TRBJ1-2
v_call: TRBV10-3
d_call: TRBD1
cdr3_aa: CAIRRTGNPNYGYTF
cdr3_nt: TGTGCCATCAGGAGGACAGGGAACCCAAACTATGGCTACACCTTC

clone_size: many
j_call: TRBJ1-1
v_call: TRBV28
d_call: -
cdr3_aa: CASMAHLNTEAFF
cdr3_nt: TGTGCCAGCATGGCACATTTGAACACTGAAGCTTTCTTT

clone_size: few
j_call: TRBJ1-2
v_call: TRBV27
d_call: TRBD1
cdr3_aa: CASSLSFLQGANYGYTF
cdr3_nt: TGTGCCAGCAGTTTATCGTTTTTACAGGGGGCGAACTATGGCTACACCTTC

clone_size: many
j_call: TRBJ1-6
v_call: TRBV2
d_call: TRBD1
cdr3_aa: CASSWDRGPNSPLHF
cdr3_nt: TGTGCCAGCAGTTGGGACAGGGGACCTAATTCACCCCTCCACTTT

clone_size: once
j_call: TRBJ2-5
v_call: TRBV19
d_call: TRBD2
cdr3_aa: CASSIPGRGVQETQYF
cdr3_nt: TGTGCCAGTAGTATCCCGGGACGGGGGGTCCAAGAGACCCAGTACTTC

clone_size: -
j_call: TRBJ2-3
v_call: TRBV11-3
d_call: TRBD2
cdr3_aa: CASSFTGLAGPDTQYF
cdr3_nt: TGTGCCAGCAGCTTTACGGGACTAGCGGGGCCAGATACGCAGTATTTT

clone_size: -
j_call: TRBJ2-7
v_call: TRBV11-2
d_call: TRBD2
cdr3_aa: CASSPGLAEQYF
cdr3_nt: TGTGCCAGCAGCCCAGGACTAGCGGAGCAGTACTTC

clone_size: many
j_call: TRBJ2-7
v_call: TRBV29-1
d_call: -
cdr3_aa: CSVEAGSSYEQYF
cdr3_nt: TGCAGCGTTGAGGCCGGGAGCTCCTACGAGCAGTACTTC

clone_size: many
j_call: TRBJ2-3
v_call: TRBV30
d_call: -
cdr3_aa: CAWSPRASGNTQYF
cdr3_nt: TGTGCCTGGAGTCCACGAGCAAGCGGTAATACGCAGTATTTT

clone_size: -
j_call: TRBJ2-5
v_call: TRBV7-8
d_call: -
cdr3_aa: CASRQVGGETQYF
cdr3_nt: TGTGCCAGCAGGCAAGTCGGTGGGGAGACCCAGTACTTC

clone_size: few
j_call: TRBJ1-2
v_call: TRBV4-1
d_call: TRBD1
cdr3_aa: CASSQSPTGKNYGYTF
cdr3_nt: TGCGCCAGCAGCCAATCCCCGACAGGGAAGAACTATGGCTACACCTTC

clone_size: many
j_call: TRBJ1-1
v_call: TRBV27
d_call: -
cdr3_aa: CASSAAGSGTEAFF
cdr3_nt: TGTGCCAGCAGCGCTGCAGGAAGCGGAACTGAAGCTTTCTTT

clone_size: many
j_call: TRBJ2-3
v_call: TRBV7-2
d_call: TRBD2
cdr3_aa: CASSNGLAGGTDTQYF
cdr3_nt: TGTGCCAGCAGCAACGGACTAGCGGGAGGTACAGATACGCAGTATTTT

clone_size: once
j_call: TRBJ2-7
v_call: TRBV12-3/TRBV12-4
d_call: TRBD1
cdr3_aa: CASRRGQGAYEQYF
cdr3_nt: TGTGCCAGCAGACGTGGACAGGGGGCCTACGAGCAGTACTTC

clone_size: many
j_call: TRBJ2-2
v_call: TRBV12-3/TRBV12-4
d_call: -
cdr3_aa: CASSLGKASWTGELFF
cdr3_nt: TGTGCCAGCAGTTTAGGTAAAGCTTCTTGGACCGGGGAGCTGTTTTTT

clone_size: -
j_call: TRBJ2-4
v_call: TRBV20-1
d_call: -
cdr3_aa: CSAKPYREGFIQYF
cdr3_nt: TGCAGTGCTAAACCCTACAGGGAAGGGTTCATTCAGTACTTC

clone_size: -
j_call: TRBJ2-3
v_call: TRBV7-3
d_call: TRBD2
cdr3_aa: CASSQGSGGSTDTQYF
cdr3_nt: TGTGCCAGCAGCCAAGGTAGCGGGGGGTCCACAGATACGCAGTATTTT

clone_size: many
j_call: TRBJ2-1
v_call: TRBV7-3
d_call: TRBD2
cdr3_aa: CASSLTGTNYNEQFF
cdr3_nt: TGTGCCAGCAGCTTAACGGGGACTAATTACAATGAGCAGTTCTTC

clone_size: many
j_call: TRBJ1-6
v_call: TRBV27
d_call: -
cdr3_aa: CASSFGRSPLHF
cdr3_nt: TGTGCCAGCAGTTTTGGGCGTTCACCCCTCCACTTT

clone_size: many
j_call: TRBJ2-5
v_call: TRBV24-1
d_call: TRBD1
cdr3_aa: CATSDPGTGKGETQYF
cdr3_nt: TGTGCCACCAGTGATCCCGGGACAGGGAAAGGAGAGACCCAGTACTTC

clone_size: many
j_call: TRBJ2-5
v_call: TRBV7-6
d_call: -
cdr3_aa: CASSLAPGRVLETQYF
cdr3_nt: TGTGCCAGCAGCTTAGCCCCGGGAAGAGTTTTGGAGACCCAGTACTTC

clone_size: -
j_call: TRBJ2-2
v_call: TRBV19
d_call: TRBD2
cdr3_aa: CASSALPGLAGGTGELFF
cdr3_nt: TGTGCCAGTAGTGCGCTACCGGGACTAGCGGGAGGCACCGGGGAGCTGTTTTTT

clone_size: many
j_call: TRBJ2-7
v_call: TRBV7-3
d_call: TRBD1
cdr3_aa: CASSLGTGLSYEQYF
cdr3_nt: TGTGCCAGCAGCTTAGGGACAGGCCTCTCCTACGAGCAGTACTTC

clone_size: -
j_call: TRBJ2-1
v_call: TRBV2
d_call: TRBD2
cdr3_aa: CASAVRTSGVQGRGDEQFF
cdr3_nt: TGTGCCAGCGCTGTAAGGACTAGCGGAGTACAAGGTAGGGGGGATGAGCAGTTCTTC

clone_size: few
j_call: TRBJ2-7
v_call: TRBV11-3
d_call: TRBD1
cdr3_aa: CASSPGTGFTYEQYF
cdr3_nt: TGTGCCAGCAGCCCAGGGACAGGGTTTACCTACGAGCAGTACTTC

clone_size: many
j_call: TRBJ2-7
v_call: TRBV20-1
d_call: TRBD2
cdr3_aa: CSAREELAGDEQYF
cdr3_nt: TGCAGTGCTAGAGAGGAACTAGCGGGAGACGAGCAGTACTTC

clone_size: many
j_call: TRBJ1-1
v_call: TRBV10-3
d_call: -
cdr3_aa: CAISESADTNTEAFF
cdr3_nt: TGTGCCATCAGTGAGTCGGCAGATACGAACACTGAAGCTTTCTTT

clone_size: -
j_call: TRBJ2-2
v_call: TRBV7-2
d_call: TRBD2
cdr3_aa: CASSLGVGGAGELFF
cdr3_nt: TGTGCCAGCAGCTTAGGTGTTGGGGGGGCCGGGGAGCTGTTTTTT

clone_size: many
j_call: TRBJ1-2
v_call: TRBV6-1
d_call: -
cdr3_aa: CASSEWSPYGYTF
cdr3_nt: TGTGCCAGCAGTGAATGGTCCCCGTATGGCTACACCTTC

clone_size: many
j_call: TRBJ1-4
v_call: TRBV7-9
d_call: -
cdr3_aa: CASSSPGRSNEKLFF
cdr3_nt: TGTGCCAGCAGCTCTCCGGGACGTTCTAATGAAAAACTGTTTTTT

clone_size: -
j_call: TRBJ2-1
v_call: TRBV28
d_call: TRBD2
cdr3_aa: CASSPGGGGPEQFF
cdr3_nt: TGTGCCAGCAGCCCCGGCGGCGGGGGGCCTGAGCAGTTCTTC

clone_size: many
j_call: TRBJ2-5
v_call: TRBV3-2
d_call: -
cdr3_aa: CASSQAGETQYF
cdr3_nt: TGTGCCAGCAGCCAAGCCGGAGAGACCCAGTACTTC

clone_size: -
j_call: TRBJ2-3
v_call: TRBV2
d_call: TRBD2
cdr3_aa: CASKPGLADTDTQYF
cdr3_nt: TGTGCCAGCAAGCCGGGACTAGCGGACACAGATACGCAGTATTTT

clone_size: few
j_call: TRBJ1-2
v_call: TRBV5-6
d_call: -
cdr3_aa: CASSWGPSPGYTF
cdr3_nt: TGTGCCAGCAGCTGGGGACCCTCGCCGGGCTACACCTTC

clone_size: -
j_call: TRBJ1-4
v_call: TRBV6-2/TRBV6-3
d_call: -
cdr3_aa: CASSYAGATNEKLFF
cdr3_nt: TGTGCCAGCAGTTACGCGGGAGCAACTAATGAAAAACTGTTTTTT

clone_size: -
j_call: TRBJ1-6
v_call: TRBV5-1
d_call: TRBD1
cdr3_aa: CASSSGQGSYNSPLHF
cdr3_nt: TGCGCCAGCAGCTCGGGACAGGGGTCCTATAATTCACCCCTCCACTTT

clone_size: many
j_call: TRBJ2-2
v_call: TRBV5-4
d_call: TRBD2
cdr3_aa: CASSLGLAGANTGELFF
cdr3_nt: TGTGCCAGCAGCTTGGGGCTAGCGGGGGCCAACACCGGGGAGCTGTTTTTT

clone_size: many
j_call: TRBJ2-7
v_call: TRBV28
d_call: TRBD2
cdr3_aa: CASSLLYGGKPYEQYF
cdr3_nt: TGTGCCAGCAGTTTATTGTACGGGGGGAAACCCTACGAGCAGTACTTC

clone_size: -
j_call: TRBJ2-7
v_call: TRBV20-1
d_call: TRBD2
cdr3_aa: CSAGGTSGRASEQYF
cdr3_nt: TGCAGTGCTGGGGGGACTAGCGGGAGGGCTTCCGAGCAGTACTTC

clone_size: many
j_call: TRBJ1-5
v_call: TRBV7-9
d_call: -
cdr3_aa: CASSLGGPGRYSNQPQHF
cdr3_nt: TGTGCCAGCAGCTTAGGTGGTCCCGGCCGATATAGCAATCAGCCCCAGCATTTT

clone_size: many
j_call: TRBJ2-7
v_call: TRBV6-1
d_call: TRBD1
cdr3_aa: CASRIGTAYEQYF
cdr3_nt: TGTGCCAGCAGGATAGGGACAGCCTACGAGCAGTACTTC

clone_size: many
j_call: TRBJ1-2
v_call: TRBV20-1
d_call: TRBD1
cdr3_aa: CSARETGGINYGYTF
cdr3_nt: TGCAGTGCTAGGGAGACAGGGGGGATTAACTATGGCTACACCTTC

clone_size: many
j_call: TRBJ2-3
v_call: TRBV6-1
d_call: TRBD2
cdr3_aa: CASSQRAGGASDTQYF
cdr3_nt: TGTGCCAGCAGTCAACGGGCGGGGGGGGCGTCCGATACGCAGTATTTT

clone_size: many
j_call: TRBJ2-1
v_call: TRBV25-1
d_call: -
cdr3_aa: CASSEGTNRDNEQFF
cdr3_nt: TGTGCCAGCAGTGAAGGGACTAACAGGGACAATGAGCAGTTCTTC

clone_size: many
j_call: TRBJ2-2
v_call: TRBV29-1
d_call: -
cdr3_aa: CSVDYRNTGELFF
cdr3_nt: TGCAGCGTTGATTACCGGAACACCGGGGAGCTGTTTTTT

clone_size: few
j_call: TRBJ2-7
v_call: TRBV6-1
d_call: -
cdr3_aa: CASSPDGISYEQYF
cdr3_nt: TGTGCCAGCAGCCCGGACGGGATATCCTACGAGCAGTACTTC

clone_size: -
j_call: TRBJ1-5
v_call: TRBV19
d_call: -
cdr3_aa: CASSIEGSNQPQHF
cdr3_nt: TGTGCCAGTAGTATAGAGGGCAGTAATCAGCCCCAGCATTTT

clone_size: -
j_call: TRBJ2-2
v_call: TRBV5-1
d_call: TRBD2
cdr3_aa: CASSFTSGNTGELFF
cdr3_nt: TGCGCCAGCAGCTTCACTAGCGGCAACACCGGGGAGCTGTTTTTT